Listed below are T cell receptor beta chains from one sample, sequenced in a study of shared clonotypes between healthy human individuals. Data came from immunoSEQ multiplex PCR; TCRdb stores just in-frame clones and leaves some out. The sample lists about 560,000 clones; around 78% were seen once. The sample comprised PBMCs. The receptors stem from a woman aged 40-49 years in good health. Some clones in this sample may be carry-over from other donors' samples. CDR3s include the opening cysteine and the closing phenylalanine or tryptophan. The D gene is left open where the match is weak. Size is omitted from some rows. Given values are once, few, many or a class for expanded clones.

V gene	J gene	clone size	D gene	CDR3 protein	CDR3 DNA
TRBV10-3	TRBJ1-1	once	.	CAIRTHRTDTEAFF	TGTGCCATCAGAACACACCGAACGGACACTGAAGCTTTCTTT
TRBV28	TRBJ2-1	.	TRBD2	CASWASGRSGYNEQFF	TGTGCCAGCTGGGCTAGCGGGAGAAGCGGCTACAATGAGCAGTTCTTC
TRBV6-5	TRBJ2-2	.	TRBD2	CASSYGTRRGTGELFF	TGTGCCAGCAGTTACGGGACTAGGCGTGGTACCGGGGAGCTGTTTTTT
TRBV29-1	TRBJ2-7	.	TRBD2	CSVEDPSGTFEQYF	TGCAGCGTTGAAGATCCCAGCGGGACCTTCGAGCAGTACTTC
TRBV18	TRBJ1-5	.	.	CASSPEWDQPQHF	TGTGCCAGCTCACCTGAATGGGATCAGCCCCAGCATTTT
TRBV7-9	TRBJ2-7	.	.	CASSQPGGEQYF	TGTGCCAGCAGCCAACCCGGGGGCGAGCAGTACTTC
TRBV5-4	TRBJ2-1	few	TRBD2	CASSLISGSYNEQFF	TGTGCCAGCAGCTTGATTAGCGGGAGCTACAATGAGCAGTTCTTC
TRBV6-6	TRBJ2-7	once	TRBD2	CATGLAFQGEQYF	TGTGCCACCGGACTAGCGTTCCAGGGGGAGCAGTACTTC
TRBV4-3	TRBJ1-1	.	TRBD1	CASSLQGAGTEAFF	TGCGCCAGCAGCCTACAGGGGGCGGGCACTGAAGCTTTCTTT
TRBV29-1	TRBJ2-5	.	TRBD2	CSVDPTSGRAKTQYF	TGCAGCGTTGACCCGACTAGCGGGAGGGCCAAGACCCAGTACTTC
TRBV6-4	TRBJ2-3	.	.	CASSDQGGADTQYF	TGTGCCAGCAGTGATCAGGGTGGGGCAGATACGCAGTATTTT
TRBV6-5	TRBJ2-7	.	TRBD2	CASTGTSRYEQYF	TGTGCCAGCACCGGGACTAGCCGGTACGAGCAGTACTTC
TRBV30	TRBJ1-5	.	.	CAWSVSLNQPQHF	TGTGCCTGGAGTGTATCGTTAAATCAGCCCCAGCATTTT
TRBV19	TRBJ2-6	.	.	CASSIRRSGANVLTF	TGTGCCAGTAGTATTAGGCGCTCTGGGGCCAACGTCCTGACTTTC
TRBV6-6	TRBJ1-2	once	TRBD1	CASRRQGRRYTF	TGTGCCAGCAGACGACAGGGCCGGCGCTACACCTTC
TRBV10-3	TRBJ1-2	.	TRBD1	CAINRDSGTGVNYGYTF	TGTGCCATCAACAGAGACTCCGGGACAGGGGTAAACTATGGCTACACCTTC
TRBV29-1	TRBJ2-7	.	TRBD2	CSVGSTSNYEQYF	TGCAGCGTTGGATCGACTAGCAACTACGAGCAGTACTTC
TRBV27	TRBJ2-7	once	.	CASSTAWTASYEQYF	TGTGCCAGCAGTACCGCATGGACTGCCTCCTACGAGCAGTACTTC
TRBV18	TRBJ2-7	.	TRBD2	CASSPSGRYTYEQYF	TGTGCCAGCTCACCAAGCGGGAGGTATACCTACGAGCAGTACTTC
TRBV10-3	TRBJ2-7	.	.	CAISTLQAYEQYF	TGTGCCATCAGCACACTCCAAGCCTACGAGCAGTACTTC
TRBV18	TRBJ2-3	.	.	CASSPTIAGTDTQYF	TGTGCCAGCTCCCCGACTATCGCTGGCACAGATACGCAGTATTTT
TRBV29-1	TRBJ2-3	.	TRBD1	CSASQGGTDTQYF	TGCAGCGCCTCCCAGGGGGGCACAGATACGCAGTATTTT
TRBV6-5	TRBJ2-2	.	TRBD1	CASRSGTGVAGELFF	TGTGCCAGCAGGTCCGGGACAGGAGTTGCCGGGGAGCTGTTTTTT
TRBV5-1	TRBJ1-5	few	.	CASSLALGYQPQHF	TGCGCCAGCAGCTTGGCCCTGGGTTATCAGCCCCAGCATTTT
TRBV4-1	TRBJ2-1	.	TRBD2	CASTREGAGVDYNEQFF	TGCGCCAGCACCCGGGAAGGTGCGGGAGTGGATTACAATGAGCAGTTCTTC
TRBV4-1	TRBJ1-2	.	TRBD1	CASSPKDGTGWGRGYTF	TGCGCCAGCAGCCCTAAAGACGGGACAGGGTGGGGTCGAGGCTACACCTTC
TRBV28	TRBJ1-3	.	TRBD1	CASRPTMTGVTVNTIYF	TGTGCCAGCAGACCTACTATGACAGGGGTAACCGTTAACACCATATATTTT
TRBV11-2	TRBJ2-7	.	.	CASSDVTPLGNEQYF	TGTGCCAGCAGCGACGTAACTCCTCTAGGGAACGAGCAGTACTTC
TRBV7-9	TRBJ2-5	.	TRBD2	CASSLPLAGGGETQYF	TGTGCCAGCAGCCTACCACTAGCGGGAGGGGGAGAGACCCAGTACTTC
TRBV30	TRBJ1-2	.	.	CAWSVQGLYGYTF	TGTGCCTGGAGTGTACAGGGCCTCTATGGCTACACCTTC
TRBV6-5	TRBJ2-7	.	.	CASSDRYEQYF	TGTGCCAGCAGTGATAGGTACGAGCAGTACTTC
TRBV28	TRBJ2-3	few	.	CASRPLGVVTDTQYF	TGTGCCAGCAGACCCTTAGGGGTGGTCACAGATACGCAGTATTTT
TRBV4-1	TRBJ1-4	.	TRBD1	CASSQIGQAPEKLFF	TGCGCCAGCAGCCAGATCGGACAGGCCCCTGAAAAACTGTTTTTT